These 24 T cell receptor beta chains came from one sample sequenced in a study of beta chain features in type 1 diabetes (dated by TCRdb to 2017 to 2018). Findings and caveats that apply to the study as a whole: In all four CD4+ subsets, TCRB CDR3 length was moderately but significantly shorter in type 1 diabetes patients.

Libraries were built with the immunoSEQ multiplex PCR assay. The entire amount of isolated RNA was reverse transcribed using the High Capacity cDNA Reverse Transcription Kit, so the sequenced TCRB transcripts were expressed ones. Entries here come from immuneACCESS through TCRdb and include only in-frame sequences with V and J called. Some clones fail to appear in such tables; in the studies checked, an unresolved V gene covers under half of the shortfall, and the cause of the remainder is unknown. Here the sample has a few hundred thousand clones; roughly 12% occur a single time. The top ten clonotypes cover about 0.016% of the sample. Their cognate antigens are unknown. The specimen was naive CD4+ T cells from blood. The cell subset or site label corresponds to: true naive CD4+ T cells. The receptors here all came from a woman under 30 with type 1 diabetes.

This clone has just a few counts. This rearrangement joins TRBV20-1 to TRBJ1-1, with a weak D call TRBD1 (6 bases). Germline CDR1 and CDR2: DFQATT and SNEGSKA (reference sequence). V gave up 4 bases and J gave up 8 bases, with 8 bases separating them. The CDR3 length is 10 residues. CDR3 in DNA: TGCAGTGCTAAACAGGGAGAAGCTTTCTTT. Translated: CSAKQGEAFF.

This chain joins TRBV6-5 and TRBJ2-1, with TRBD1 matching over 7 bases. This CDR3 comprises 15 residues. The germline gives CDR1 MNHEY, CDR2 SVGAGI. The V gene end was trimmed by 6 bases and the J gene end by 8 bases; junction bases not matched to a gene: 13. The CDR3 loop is CASSFRQGVHYEQFF. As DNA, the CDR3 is TGTGCCAGCAGCTTCAGACAGGGTGTTCATTATGAGCAGTTCTTC.

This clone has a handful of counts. CDR3: CASSWETGEETQYF. The CDR3 DNA follows: TGCGCCAGCAGCTGGGAGACAGGGGAAGAGACCCAGTACTTC. This sequence joins TRBV5-1 and TRBJ2-5, with 8 positions matching TRBD1. The germline gives CDR1 SGHRS, CDR2 YFSETQ. The CDR3 sequence is 14 residues long. V shed 3 bases and J 3 bases; nucleotides not matched to a gene: 4.

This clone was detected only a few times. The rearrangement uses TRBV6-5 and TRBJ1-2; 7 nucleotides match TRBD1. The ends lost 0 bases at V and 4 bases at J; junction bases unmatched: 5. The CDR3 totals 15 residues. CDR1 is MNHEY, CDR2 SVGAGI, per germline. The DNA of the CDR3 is TGTGCCAGCAGTTACTCGCCGGGACAGCCCTATGGCTACACCTTC. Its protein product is CASSYSPGQPYGYTF.

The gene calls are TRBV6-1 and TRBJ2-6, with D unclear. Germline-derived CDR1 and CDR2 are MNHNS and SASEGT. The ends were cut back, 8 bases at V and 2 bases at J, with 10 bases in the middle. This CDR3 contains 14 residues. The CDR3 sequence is CASGEIPGANVLTF. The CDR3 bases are TGTGCCAGCGGAGAGATCCCTGGGGCCAACGTCCTGACTTTC.

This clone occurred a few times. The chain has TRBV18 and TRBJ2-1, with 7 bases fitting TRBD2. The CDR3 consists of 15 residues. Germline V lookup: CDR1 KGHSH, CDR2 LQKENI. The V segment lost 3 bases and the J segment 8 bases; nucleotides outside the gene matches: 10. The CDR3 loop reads CASSPREVGSDEQFF. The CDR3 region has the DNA TGTGCCAGCTCACCTCGGGAGGTCGGGTCCGATGAGCAGTTCTTC.

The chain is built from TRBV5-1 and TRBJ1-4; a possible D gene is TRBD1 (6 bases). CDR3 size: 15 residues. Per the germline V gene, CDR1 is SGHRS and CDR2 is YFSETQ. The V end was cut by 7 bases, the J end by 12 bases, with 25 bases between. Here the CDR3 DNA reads TGCGCCAGCCAACTTCTTACAGGGAATGAAGAGCAACTGTTTTTT. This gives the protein CASQLLTGNEEQLFF.

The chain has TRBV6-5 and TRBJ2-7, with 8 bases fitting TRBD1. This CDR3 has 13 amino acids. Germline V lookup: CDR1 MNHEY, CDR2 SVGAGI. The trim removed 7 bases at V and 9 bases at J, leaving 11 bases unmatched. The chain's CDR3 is CASTGTGLTVQYF. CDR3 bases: TGTGCCAGCACCGGGACAGGTCTTACGGTGCAGTACTTC.

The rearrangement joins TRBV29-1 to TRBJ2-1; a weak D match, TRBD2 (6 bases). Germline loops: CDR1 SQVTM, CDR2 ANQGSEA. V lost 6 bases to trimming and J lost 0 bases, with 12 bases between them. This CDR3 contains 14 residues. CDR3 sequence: CSVHGRSSYNEQFF. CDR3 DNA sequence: TGCAGCGTGCACGGGAGAAGCTCCTACAATGAGCAGTTCTTC.

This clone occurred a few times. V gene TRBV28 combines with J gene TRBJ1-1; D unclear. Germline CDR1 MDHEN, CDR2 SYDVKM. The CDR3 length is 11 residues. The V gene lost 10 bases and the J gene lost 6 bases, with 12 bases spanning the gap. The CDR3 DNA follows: TGTGCCACCTGGGCCGGCTCTGAAGCTTTCTTT. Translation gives CATWAGSEAFF.

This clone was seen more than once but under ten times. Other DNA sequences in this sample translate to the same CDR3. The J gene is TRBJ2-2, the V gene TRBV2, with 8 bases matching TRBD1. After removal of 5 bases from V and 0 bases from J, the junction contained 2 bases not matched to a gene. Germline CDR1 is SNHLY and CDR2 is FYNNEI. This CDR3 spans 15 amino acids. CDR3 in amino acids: CASSRQGPNTGELFF. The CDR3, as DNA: TGTGCCAGCAGTCGACAGGGGCCGAACACCGGGGAGCTGTTTTTT.

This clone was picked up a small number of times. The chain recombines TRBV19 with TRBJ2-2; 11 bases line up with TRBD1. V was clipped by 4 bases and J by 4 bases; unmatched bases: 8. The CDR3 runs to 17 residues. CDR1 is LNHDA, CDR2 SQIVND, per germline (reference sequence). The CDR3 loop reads CASSKAGTGGLTGELFF. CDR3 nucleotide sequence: TGTGCCAGTAGTAAAGCCGGGACAGGGGGGCTCACCGGGGAGCTGTTTTTT. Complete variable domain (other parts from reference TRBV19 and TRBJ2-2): DGGITQSPKYLFRKEGQNVTLSCEQNLNHDAMYWYRQDPGQGLRLIYYSQIVNDFQKGDIAEGYSVSREKKESFPLTVTSAQKNPTAFYLCASSKAGTGGLTGELFFGEGSRLTVL.

The CDR3 nucleotides are TGTGCCACCTCACCTAGAGAGTTAAGCACAGATACGCAGTATTTT. Protein: CATSPRELSTDTQYF. J is TRBJ2-3 and V is TRBV6-6; D is uncertain. Germline V gives CDR1 MNHNY, CDR2 SVGAGI (reference sequence). This CDR3 has 15 residues. V lost 10 bases, J lost 0 bases, and 17 bases lay in between.

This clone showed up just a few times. DNA for the CDR3: TGTGCCAGCTCACCACCGGACAGGTACCCCTACGAGCAGTACTTC. Translating it yields CASSPPDRYPYEQYF. The chain recombines TRBV18 with TRBJ2-7, with TRBD1 matching 7 bases. Per the germline V gene, CDR1 is KGHSH and CDR2 is LQKENI. The trim removed 0 bases at V and 2 bases at J, leaving 4 bases unmatched. The CDR3 extends over 15 amino acids. Together with reference TRBV18 and TRBJ2-7, the CDR3 gives the full variable domain: NAGVMQNPRHLVRRRGQEARLRCSPMKGHSHVYWYRQLPEEGLKFMVYLQKENIIDESGMPKERFSAEFPKEGPSILRIQQVVRGDSAAYFCASSPPDRYPYEQYFGPGTRLTVT.

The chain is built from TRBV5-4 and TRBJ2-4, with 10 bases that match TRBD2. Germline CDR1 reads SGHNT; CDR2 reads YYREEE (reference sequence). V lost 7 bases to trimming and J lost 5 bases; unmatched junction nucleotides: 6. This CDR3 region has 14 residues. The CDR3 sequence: CASGQSGRENIQYF. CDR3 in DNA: TGTGCCAGCGGTCAGAGCGGGAGGGAAAACATTCAGTACTTC.

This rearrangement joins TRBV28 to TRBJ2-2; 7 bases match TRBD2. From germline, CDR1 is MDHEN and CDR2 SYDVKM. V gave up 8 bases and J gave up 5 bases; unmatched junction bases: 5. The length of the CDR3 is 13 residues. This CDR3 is CASLWGGTGELFF. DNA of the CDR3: TGTGCCAGCCTATGGGGGGGTACCGGGGAGCTGTTTTTT.

The DNA for the CDR3 is TGTGCCAGCAACCCGCGGGAGTCAATTGGGAATGAGCAGTTCTTC. Translating it yields CASNPRESIGNEQFF. The V gene is TRBV11-2, the J gene TRBJ2-1; 7 bases agree with TRBD2. CDR3 length: 15 residues. Germline V gene sequence: CDR1 SGHAT, CDR2 FQNNGV. Trimming removed 7 bases from V and 7 bases from J; junction bases left unmatched: 13.

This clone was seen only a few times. The CDR3 region is CASNRGPQETQYF. The CDR3 nucleotides read TGTGCCAGTAATCGCGGGCCACAAGAGACCCAGTACTTC. The rearrangement uses TRBV19 and TRBJ2-5, with D maybe TRBD2 (5 bases). V shed 7 bases and J shed 2 bases, with 11 bases lying between them. Germline lookup yields CDR1 LNHDA and CDR2 SQIVND (reference sequence). This CDR3 spans 13 amino acids.

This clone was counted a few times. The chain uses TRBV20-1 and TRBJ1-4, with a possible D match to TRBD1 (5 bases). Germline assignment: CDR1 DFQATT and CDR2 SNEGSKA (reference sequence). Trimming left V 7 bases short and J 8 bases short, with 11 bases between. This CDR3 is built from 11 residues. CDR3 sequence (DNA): TGCAGTGGCGGGGGTCGGGAAAAACTGTTTTTT. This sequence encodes CSGGGREKLFF.

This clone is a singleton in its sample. The CDR3 DNA is TGCGCCAGCAGCCGGGGACAGGCAACTAATGAAAAACTGTTTTTT. Translation: CASSRGQATNEKLFF. V gene TRBV4-1 combines with J gene TRBJ1-4, with 8 bases lining up with TRBD1. CDR3 length equals 15 residues. The junction had 1 base not matched to a gene; V was cut back by 4 bases and J by 0 bases. Per germline, CDR1 MGHRA and CDR2 YSYEKL.

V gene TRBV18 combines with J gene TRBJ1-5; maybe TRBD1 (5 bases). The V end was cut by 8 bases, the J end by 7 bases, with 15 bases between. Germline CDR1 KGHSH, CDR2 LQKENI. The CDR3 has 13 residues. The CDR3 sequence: CASGRGEQQPQHF. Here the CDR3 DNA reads TGTGCCAGCGGGCGGGGCGAGCAACAGCCCCAGCATTTT.

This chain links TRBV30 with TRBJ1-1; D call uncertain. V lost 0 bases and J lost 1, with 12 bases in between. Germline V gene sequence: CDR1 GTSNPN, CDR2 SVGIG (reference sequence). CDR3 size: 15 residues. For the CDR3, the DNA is TGTGCCTGGAGTGTACTGGGCAGACAGAACACTGAAGCTTTCTTT. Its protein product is CAWSVLGRQNTEAFF.

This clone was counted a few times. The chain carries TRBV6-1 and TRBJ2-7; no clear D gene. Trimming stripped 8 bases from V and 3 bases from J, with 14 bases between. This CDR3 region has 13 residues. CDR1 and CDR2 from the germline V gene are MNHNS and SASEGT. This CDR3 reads CASQYDTHYEQYV. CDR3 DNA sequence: TGTGCCAGCCAATACGATACCCACTACGAGCAGTACGTC.

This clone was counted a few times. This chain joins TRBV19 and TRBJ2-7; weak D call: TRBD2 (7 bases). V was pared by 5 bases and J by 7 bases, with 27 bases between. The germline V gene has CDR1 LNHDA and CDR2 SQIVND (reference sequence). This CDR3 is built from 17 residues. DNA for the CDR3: TGTGCCAGTAGTCACGTCGGCGGGGGCCCCATCCCGGGGGAGCAGTACTTC. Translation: CASSHVGGGPIPGEQYF.